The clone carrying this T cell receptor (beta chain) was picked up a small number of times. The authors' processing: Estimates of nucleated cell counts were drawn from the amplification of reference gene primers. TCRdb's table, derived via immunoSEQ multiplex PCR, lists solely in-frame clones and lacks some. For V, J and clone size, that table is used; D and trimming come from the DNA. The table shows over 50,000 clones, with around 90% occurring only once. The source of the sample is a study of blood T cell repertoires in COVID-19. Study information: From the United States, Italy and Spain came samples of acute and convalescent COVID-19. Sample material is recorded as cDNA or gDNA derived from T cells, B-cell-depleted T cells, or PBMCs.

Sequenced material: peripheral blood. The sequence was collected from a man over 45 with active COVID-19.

CDR3 DNA: TGTGCCAGCAGTGAAAAGGCAGGGCGATCTGAAGCTTTCTTT. This sequence encodes CASSEKAGRSEAFF. The rearrangement joins TRBV2 to TRBJ1-1; perhaps TRBD1 as D (5 bases). V gave up 2 bases and J gave up 6 bases, with 13 bases separating them. The V gene's germline CDR1 is SNHLY and CDR2 FYNNEI. The length of the CDR3 is 14 residues.